This T cell receptor beta chain was retrieved from a study of regulatory T cells in long-lasting Graves disease. Study conclusions and caveats: Thyroid tissue was not sampled; only peripheral blood was.

Arm-PCR of CDR3 regions with iRepertoire HTBI primers generated TCR beta libraries. TCRdb passed the multiplex PCR reads through MiXCR, listing each CDR3 protein once. This table holds about 220,000 distinct CDR3 sequences, roughly 19% found once. Comments on this clonotype: Its cognate antigen is unknown.

The time point denotes: newly diagnosed GD, antithyroid drugs for less than 3 months. Isolated PBMC RNA provided the starting material for the TCR library. These data are also associated with another study on T cells in Graves' hyperthyroidism and ophthalmopathy. From that report: Using the HTBI primer set, a first-round RT-PCR was run on the TCR CDR3.

Source: peripheral blood mononuclear cells (PBMCs), taken at new diagnosis, from a patient treated with antithyroid drugs. The sequence was obtained from a woman in her 30s with Graves disease.

The CDR3 DNA follows: TGTGCCAGCAGCCCCCTACTCGAACCGGGACTAGCGGGAGAAAGGGAGTTCTTC. Protein sequence: CASSPLLEPGLAGEREFF. The V and J genes are TRBV3-1 and TRBJ2-1; TRBD2 agrees at 14 bases. The CDR3 sequence is 18 residues long. The J segment lost 14 bases and the V segment lost 4 bases, leaving 19 bases of the junction unmatched. CDR1 LGHDT and CDR2 YNNKEL come from the germline V gene (reference sequence).